The 21 T cell receptor beta chains listed next were all sequenced from one sample in a study of brain T cells in children with intractable seizures. Sequencing used immunoSEQ multiplex PCR; TCRdb keeps in-frame clones, though not all of them. The data contain roughly 69,000 clones, approximately 95% of them singletons. Sequences were derived from peripheral blood, sampled at surgery. These receptors all stem from a boy younger than two with focal cortical dysplasia and intractable seizures.

The rearrangement joins TRBV5-4 to TRBJ2-7; the match to TRBD1 covers 7 bases. In germline, CDR1 is SGHNT, CDR2 YYREEE (reference sequence). V was clipped by 4 bases and J by 2 bases; unmatched bases: 9. The CDR3 runs to 15 residues. CDR3 nucleotides: TGTGCCAGCAGCGCCCGGGACAGCCACCCCTACGAGCAGTACTTC. Its translation: CASSARDSHPYEQYF.

The chain joins TRBV3-1 (or the pseudogene TRBV3-2) to TRBJ2-7, with a weak D call TRBD2 (6 bases). CDR1 LGHDT and CDR2 YNNKEL come from the germline V gene (reference sequence). The CDR3 consists of 13 residues. Trimming removed 8 bases from V and 3 bases from J, with 14 bases in between. CDR3 bases: TGTGCCAGCTTAAGGGGACTGAGCTACGAGCAGTACTTC. Residues: CASLRGLSYEQYF.

CDR3 nucleotides: TGTGCCAGCAGCTTAGTAGCGGGAGGCACCTACAATGAGCAGTTCTTC. It codes for CASSLVAGGTYNEQFF. The rearrangement joins TRBV13 to TRBJ2-1; 10 bases match TRBD2. The junction had 2 bases not matched to a gene; V was cut back by 1 base and J by 2 bases. The CDR3 covers 16 residues. Germline V lookup: CDR1 PRHDT, CDR2 FYEKMQ (reference sequence).

The chain is built from TRBV2 and TRBJ1-5; D is undetermined. Deletions cut 7 bases from V and 2 bases from J, with 12 bases between. This CDR3 has 14 amino acids. Germline CDR1 and CDR2: SNHLY and FYNNEI. The CDR3 is CASTAGVGNQPQHF. The CDR3 region has the DNA TGTGCCAGCACTGCAGGCGTGGGCAATCAGCCCCAGCATTTT.

The chain is built from TRBV28 and TRBJ2-7; maybe TRBD2 (5 bases). Between the trimmed V and J ends, which lost 9 bases and 0 bases, there was a span of 15 bases. Germline CDR1 reads MDHEN; CDR2 reads SYDVKM. There are 14 residues in the CDR3. The CDR3 region is CASSEGSNSYEQYF. CDR3 coding DNA: TGTGCCAGTTCCGAGGGCAGCAACTCCTACGAGCAGTACTTC.

This clone has only one observation. The V gene is TRBV5-1, the J gene TRBJ2-3; 14 bases match TRBD2. With 0 bases clipped from V and 8 bases from J, the junction kept 11 bases outside the gene matches. This CDR3 contains 18 residues. Germline-derived CDR1 and CDR2 are SGHRS and YFSETQ. The chain's CDR3 is CASSLGLAGGPAKGTQYF. The CDR3 DNA reads as TGCGCCAGCAGCTTGGGACTAGCGGGAGGGCCAGCGAAAGGTACGCAGTATTTT.

The rearrangement links TRBV3-1 (or the pseudogene TRBV3-2) to TRBJ2-5; 16 bases align to TRBD2. V gave up 1 base and J gave up 5 bases; unmatched junction bases: 7. The CDR3 loop spans 18 amino acids. Germline CDR1 and CDR2: LGHDT and YNNKEL (reference sequence). This CDR3 reads CASSQGPGTSGRAETQYF. In nucleotides, the CDR3 is TGTGCCAGCAGCCAAGGTCCTGGGACTAGCGGGAGGGCGGAGACCCAGTACTTC.

This chain links TRBV6-1 with TRBJ2-1; no clear D. The V end was cut by 3 bases, the J end by 6 bases, with 9 bases between. The CDR3 spans 13 residues. Per the germline V gene, CDR1 is MNHNS and CDR2 is SASEGT. CDR3 loop: CASSDDYSNEQFF. The CDR3 nucleotides are TGTGCCAGCAGTGATGATTATAGCAATGAGCAGTTCTTC.

The genes are TRBV19 and TRBJ2-5; D possibly corresponds to TRBD2 (6 bases). Per the germline V gene, CDR1 is LNHDA and CDR2 is SQIVND (reference sequence). CDR3 length: 14 amino acids. The ends were cut back, 3 bases at V and 7 bases at J, with 15 bases in the middle. The CDR3 sequence: CASSISRQEGTQYF. The CDR3 nucleotides read TGTGCCAGTAGTATTAGTCGGCAGGAGGGGACCCAGTACTTC.

V usage is TRBV6-4 and J usage is TRBJ1-1, with 8 bases lining up with TRBD1. Germline V CDR1 and CDR2: MRHNA, SNTAGT. CDR3 length: 14 residues. Unmatched junction bases numbered 4, after V lost 3 bases and J lost 4 bases. CDR3 amino acids: CASSEDRESTEAFF. The CDR3, as DNA: TGTGCCAGCAGTGAGGACAGGGAGAGCACTGAAGCTTTCTTT.

V usage is TRBV11-2 and J usage is TRBJ2-1, with D perhaps TRBD2 (6 bases). CDR3 length: 15 amino acids. From germline, CDR1 is SGHAT and CDR2 FQNNGV. Trimming took 2 bases from V and 3 from J, leaving 11 bases between them. The CDR3 here is CASSLYAGNYNEQFF. CDR3 nucleotides: TGTGCCAGCAGCTTATATGCGGGGAACTACAATGAGCAGTTCTTC.

Turning to this clone: The same CDR3 is also encoded by other DNA sequences in this sample. This rearrangement joins TRBV6-5 to TRBJ1-1; the D is unclear. Trimming left V 6 bases short and J 0 bases short, with 8 bases between. CDR3 size: 13 residues. Germline loops: CDR1 MNHEY, CDR2 SVGAGI. CDR3 coding DNA: TGTGCCAGCAGCCGCGGGGTGAACACTGAAGCTTTCTTT. Its protein is CASSRGVNTEAFF.

The chain carries TRBV9 and TRBJ1-3; D is unclear. Trimming shortened V by 0 bases and J by 4 bases, and 8 bases separated the two germline ends. Per the germline V gene, CDR1 is SGDLS and CDR2 is YYNGEE. The CDR3 extends over 14 amino acids. CDR3 nucleotides: TGTGCCAGCAGCGTAGAGGTTTGGGGAAACACCATATATTTT. It specifies CASSVEVWGNTIYF. Full variable domain (rest looked up from reference TRBV9 and TRBJ1-3): DSGVTQTPKHLITATGQRVTLRCSPRSGDLSVYWYQQSLDQGLQFLIQYYNGEERAKGNILERFSAQQFPDLHSELNLSSLELGDSALYFCASSVEVWGNTIYFGEGSWLTVV.

The rearrangement joins TRBV7-2 to TRBJ2-2; 9 nucleotides match TRBD2. The germline gives CDR1 SGHTA, CDR2 FQGNSA. The CDR3 consists of 15 residues. V lost 3 bases to trimming and J lost 1 base; unmatched junction nucleotides: 0. The CDR3 nucleotides read TGTGCCAGCAGCTTGACTAGCGGGAACACCGGGGAGCTGTTTTTT. Protein: CASSLTSGNTGELFF.

The chain joins TRBV5-6 to TRBJ2-1; 9 positions match TRBD2. The ends lost 3 bases at V and 4 bases at J; junction bases unmatched: 8. This CDR3 has 16 residues. Germline CDR1 and CDR2: SGHDT and YYEEEE. CDR3: CASSSTTSGLYNEQFF. The CDR3 DNA reads as TGTGCCAGCAGCTCGACCACTAGCGGGCTTTACAATGAGCAGTTCTTC.

In this sample, this clone turned up a few times. The chain combines TRBV11-1 with TRBJ1-6; 9 nucleotides agree with TRBD1. The CDR3 runs 15 residues. In germline, CDR1 is SGHAT, CDR2 FQDESV (reference sequence). V shed 5 bases and J 8 bases; nucleotides not matched to a gene: 7. CDR3 sequence (DNA): TGTGCCAGCAGCGTCTACAGGGGGCCGGATTCACCCCTCCACTTT. Encoded protein: CASSVYRGPDSPLHF. The variable domain in full, completed from reference TRBV11-1 and TRBJ1-6, reads EAEVAQSPRYKITEKSQAVAFWCDPISGHATLYWYRQILGQGPELLVQFQDESVVDDSQLPKDRFSAERLKGVDSTLKIQPAELGDSAMYLCASSVYRGPDSPLHFGNGTRLTVT.

The chain is built from TRBV24-1 and TRBJ2-3; D gene uncertain. CDR1 KGHDR and CDR2 SFDVKD come from the germline V gene. This CDR3 spans 12 amino acids. The germline V and J ends were trimmed by 5 bases and 8 bases, with 10 bases remaining between them. As DNA, the CDR3 is TGTGCCACCAGTGTCTCAGAAAGTACGCAGTATTTT. Amino acids: CATSVSESTQYF.

The chain recombines TRBV2 with TRBJ2-7, with 10 bases aligning to TRBD2. Germline CDR1 is SNHLY and CDR2 is FYNNEI. With V trimmed by 5 bases and J by 0 bases, 4 bases remained unmatched. The CDR3 spans 15 residues. The CDR3 region is CASSRLAGSSYEQYF. CDR3 DNA: TGTGCCAGCAGTCGACTAGCGGGCAGCTCCTACGAGCAGTACTTC.

The chain has TRBV5-1 and TRBJ2-2, with a weak D call TRBD1 (5 bases). The CDR3 loop spans 16 amino acids. Trimming cost V 5 bases and J 1 base, with 15 bases left between them. Germline-derived CDR1 and CDR2 are SGHRS and YFSETQ. CDR3 bases: TGCGCCAGCAGTATTTGGACAACAGGGAACACCGGGGAGCTGTTTTTT. Translated, it gives CASSIWTTGNTGELFF.

The rearrangement links TRBV4-1 to TRBJ1-5, with 7 bases that match TRBD1. Germline values: CDR1 MGHRA, CDR2 YSYEKL. The CDR3 extends over 16 amino acids. V lost 4 bases and J lost 2; bases outside the gene matches: 8. Written as DNA, the CDR3 is TGCGCCAGCAGCCCGGGGGGAGGGGGCGGCAATCAGCCCCAGCATTTT. This encodes CASSPGGGGGNQPQHF.

The CDR3 sequence: CASSFETGTNQPQHF. DNA for the CDR3: TGTGCCAGTAGTTTCGAAACAGGGACCAATCAGCCCCAGCATTTT. J is TRBJ1-5 and V is TRBV19; a weak D match, TRBD1 (6 bases). The CDR3 totals 15 residues. The germline CDR1 and CDR2 sequences are LNHDA and SQIVND (reference sequence). V gave up 5 bases and J gave up 3 bases, with 14 bases separating them.